This T cell receptor beta chain was sequenced during a study of cytomegalovirus exposure and HLA in healthy donors. Whole-study findings and limits: The investigators catalogued 164 TCR beta chains as cytomegalovirus-associated. The classifier, whose performance was assessed in both the original and validation cohorts, reportedly diagnosed cytomegalovirus status with high specificity and sensitivity.

The ends lost 1 base at V and 8 bases at J; junction bases unmatched: 11. Germline CDR1 reads SGHRS; CDR2 reads YFSETQ. The CDR3 has 16 residues. The repertoire was sequenced with immunoSEQ multiplex PCR; TCRdb's copy has only in-frame clones and lacks some. Of 150,000 to 200,000 clones listed, roughly 80% are singletons. Regarding this clone: Its target is not known.

This chain joins TRBV5-1 and TRBJ2-3; 9 nucleotides agree with TRBD1. Specimen: PBMCs. This clonotype originated in a man aged 25 to 40 in good health and CMV-seropositive. As DNA, the CDR3 is TGCGCCAGCAGCTTGAGGGGACAGGGTCCTCATGGTACGCAGTATTTT. This encodes CASSLRGQGPHGTQYF. The variable domain in full, with the rest retrieved from reference TRBV5-1 and TRBJ2-3, is KAGVTQTPRYLIKTRGQQVTLSCSPISGHRSVSWYQQTPGQGLQFLFEYFSETQRNKGNFPGRFSGRQFSNSRSEMNVSTLELGDSALYLCASSLRGQGPHGTQYFGPGTRLTVL.